Below, one TCR beta chain is given with its context. The ends were cut back, 2 bases at V and 5 bases at J, with 8 bases in the middle. There are 13 residues in the CDR3. In germline, CDR1 is MNHEY, CDR2 SMNVEV (reference sequence). This sample is part of a study of blood T cell repertoires in COVID-19. Whole-study context: Samples came from the United States, Italy and Spain, spanning acute and convalescent COVID-19. Sources were T cells, B-cell-depleted T cells, or PBMCs; the material itself was cDNA or gDNA.

In the original workflow: Estimated nucleated cell counts came from reference gene primer amplification. Sequencing was performed with immunoSEQ multiplex PCR; in TCRdb, only in-frame clones are kept and a portion is missing. V and J calls plus clone size are reproduced from that table; the DNA served to infer D and trimming. This repertoire shows roughly 310,000 clones, 85% to 90% found once; its top ten account for under 4.5%. V gene TRBV27 combines with J gene TRBJ2-3; D unresolved. Sequencing input: peripheral blood. The TCR comes from a woman aged 45-65 years with active or convalescent COVID-19. The CDR3 spells CASSLVKLDTQYF. The CDR3, as DNA: TGTGCCAGCAGTTTAGTAAAACTAGATACGCAGTATTTT.